These 30 T cell receptor beta chains originate from one sample sequenced in a study of CD8 T cells in Susac syndrome. RNA amounts of about 0.45 to 1 ug underwent reverse transcription with random hexamers. MiXCR, run by TCRdb on the immunoSEQ multiplex PCR reads, gives a single entry per CDR3 protein. The sample lists 65,000 to 100,000 distinct CDR3 sequences; about 95% were seen once. Sequenced input: CD8+ T cells from PBMCs. Receptor source: a human donor with Susac syndrome.

The genes are TRBV5-6 and TRBJ1-2; TRBD1 agrees at 8 bases. V trimming: 4 bases; J trimming: 2 bases; junction bases outside the gene matches: 7. This CDR3 has 15 residues. In germline, CDR1 is SGHDT, CDR2 YYEEEE. The CDR3 loop reads CASSPWTGPNYGYTF. CDR3 nucleotide sequence: TGTGCCAGCAGCCCATGGACAGGGCCGAACTATGGCTACACCTTC. Full variable domain (rest looked up from reference TRBV5-6 and TRBJ1-2): DAGVTQSPTHLIKTRGQQVTLRCSPKSGHDTVSWYQQALGQGPQFIFQYYEEEERQRGNFPDRFSGHQFPNYSSELNVNALLLGDSALYLCASSPWTGPNYGYTFGSGTRLTVV.

CDR3 sequence reads: CASSRDREVTTQYF. The CDR3, as DNA: TGTGCCAGCAGCCGGGACAGGGAAGTAACTACGCAGTATTTT. V gene TRBV7-9 combines with J gene TRBJ2-3; TRBD1 matches at 9 bases. Germline CDR1 and CDR2: SEHNR and FQNEAQ (reference sequence). The CDR3 has 14 amino acids. Trimming removed 5 bases from V and 8 bases from J; junction bases left unmatched: 8.

V gene TRBV6-6 combines with J gene TRBJ1-2; possible D gene TRBD1, 6 bases. The germline V gene encodes CDR1 MNHNY and CDR2 SVGAGI (reference sequence). CDR3 length: 15 residues. V dropped 7 bases and J dropped 6 bases, with 21 bases sitting between them. The CDR3 reads CASTLQGRPPDGYTF. The CDR3 nucleotides read TGTGCCAGCACTCTACAGGGCCGGCCACCCGATGGCTACACCTTC.

The gene calls are TRBV30 and TRBJ2-7; D is ambiguous. V lost 6 bases and J 2 bases, leaving 8 bases between the germline ends. Looked up from germline, CDR1 is GTSNPN and CDR2 is SVGIG (reference sequence). The CDR3 totals 11 residues. The CDR3 sequence: CACSDPYEQYF. As DNA, the CDR3 is TGTGCCTGCTCAGACCCCTACGAGCAGTACTTC.

Here the CDR3 reads CASRGSISLGTQYF. CDR3 in DNA: TGTGCCAGCCGAGGGAGTATCTCGTTGGGGACCCAGTACTTC. The V gene is TRBV6-5, the J gene TRBJ2-5; tentatively, D is TRBD2 (5 bases). There are 14 residues in the CDR3. The germline V and J ends were trimmed by 8 bases and 7 bases, with 20 bases remaining between them. CDR1 is MNHEY, CDR2 SVGAGI, per germline.

The DNA for the CDR3 is TGTGCCACCAGCGGGGGGACAGGGGCTAATGGCTACACCTTC. Amino acid sequence: CATSGGTGANGYTF. The rearrangement uses TRBV15 and TRBJ1-2, with 10 bases aligning to TRBD1. This CDR3 comprises 14 residues. Looked up from germline, CDR1 is LNHNV and CDR2 is YYDKDF (reference sequence). Trimming removed 5 bases from V and 6 bases from J; junction bases left unmatched: 6.

The chain couples TRBV9 to TRBJ2-5; D possibly corresponds to TRBD2 (6 bases). In germline, CDR1 is SGDLS, CDR2 YYNGEE. The germline V and J ends were trimmed by 0 bases and 5 bases, with 14 bases remaining between them. This CDR3 contains 15 residues. The CDR3 DNA sequence: TGTGCCAGCAGCGTAGAAGGTTCGGAGGGGGAGACCCAGTACTTC. It is translated as CASSVEGSEGETQYF.

The rearrangement links TRBV11-1 to TRBJ2-7; D gene uncertain. Trimming removed 4 bases from V and 0 bases from J, with 7 bases in between. The CDR3 is 13 residues long. In germline, CDR1 is SGHAT, CDR2 FQDESV (reference sequence). The CDR3 DNA reads as TGTGCCAGCAGCTCGGCCCGCTCCTACGAGCAGTACTTC. Protein sequence: CASSSARSYEQYF.

The rearrangement links TRBV29-1 to TRBJ2-7; TRBD2 matches 10 bases. CDR1 and CDR2 from the germline V gene are SQVTM and ANQGSEA. The V and J ends lost 6 bases and 2 bases, in that order; junction bases with no gene match: 7. The CDR3 length is 14 residues. The CDR3 loop reads CSVSSGSPTYEQYF. In DNA, the CDR3 is TGCAGCGTGTCTAGCGGGAGTCCAACCTACGAGCAGTACTTC.

This clonotype came up once. The V and J genes are TRBV6-2 or TRBV6-3 and TRBJ1-1, with D uncertain. Deletions cut 5 bases from V and 4 bases from J, with 2 bases between. Germline loops: CDR1 MNHEY, CDR2 SVGEGT. This CDR3 is built from 10 residues. The DNA for the CDR3 is TGTGCCAGCAGTCCCACTGAAGCTTTCTTT. Its protein product is CASSPTEAFF.

V usage is TRBV28 and J usage is TRBJ2-6; D is possibly TRBD1 (5 bases). CDR1 and CDR2 from the germline V gene are MDHEN and SYDVKM. Trimming stripped 6 bases from V and 0 bases from J, with 21 bases between. The CDR3 is 19 residues long. CDR3 sequence: CASRRQQALGISGANVLTF. CDR3 bases: TGTGCCAGCAGGCGACAACAGGCCCTGGGAATCTCTGGGGCCAACGTCCTGACTTTC.

The chain carries TRBV7-9 and TRBJ2-7; 7 positions agree with TRBD2. Germline V gives CDR1 SEHNR, CDR2 FQNEAQ (reference sequence). CDR3 length: 15 residues. Trimming cost V 6 bases and J 3 bases; bases outside gene matches: 11. CDR3 in amino acids: CASSPSQTSSYEQYF. The DNA of the CDR3 is TGTGCCAGCAGTCCATCTCAGACTAGCAGCTACGAGCAGTACTTC.

The chain employs TRBV9 and TRBJ1-2; the D is unclear. Germline CDR1 SGDLS, CDR2 YYNGEE. The CDR3 has 11 amino acids. The V end was cut by 4 bases, the J end by 7 bases, with 8 bases between. The CDR3 DNA is TGTGCCAGCAGCAATCCGGGTGGCTACACCTTC. Translation gives CASSNPGGYTF.

This rearrangement joins TRBV5-1 to TRBJ2-1; D is ambiguous. The CDR3 loop spans 16 amino acids. Germline V CDR1 and CDR2: SGHRS, YFSETQ. Trimming pared 0 bases from V and 9 bases from J, leaving 19 bases between. The DNA of the CDR3 is TGCGCCAGCAGCTTGGTACGAGGCATAAGTGGTAGTGAGCAGTTCTTC. Amino acids: CASSLVRGISGSEQFF.

This clonotype was counted a few times. The genes are TRBV18 and TRBJ2-3; D unresolved. The CDR3 length is 14 residues. The germline CDR1 and CDR2 sequences are KGHSH and LQKENI. Trimming cost V 3 bases and J 0 bases, with 7 bases left between them. In nucleotides, the CDR3 is TGTGCCAGCTCACCCCCAGCTAGCACAGATACGCAGTATTTT. As protein: CASSPPASTDTQYF.

J is TRBJ2-2 and V is TRBV6-6, with 7 nucleotides matching TRBD1. The CDR3 sequence is 13 residues long. V lost 5 bases and J lost 7; bases outside the gene matches: 4. Germline CDR1 reads MNHNY; CDR2 reads SVGAGI (reference sequence). CDR3 sequence: CASSTDRVGELFF. The CDR3 DNA follows: TGTGCCAGCAGTACAGACAGGGTCGGGGAGCTGTTTTTT.

CDR3 sequence: CASSLGTGRFAGYTF. The CDR3, as DNA: TGTGCCAGCAGCCTCGGGACAGGGAGGTTTGCTGGCTACACCTTC. The chain has TRBV3-1 and TRBJ1-2; 9 bases align to TRBD1. The CDR3 totals 15 residues. The V and J ends lost 4 bases and 7 bases, in that order; junction bases with no gene match: 10. The V gene's germline CDR1 is LGHDT and CDR2 YNNKEL (reference sequence).

The V call is TRBV4-3, the J call TRBJ1-4; TRBD1 aligns across 10 bases. Germline-derived CDR1 and CDR2 are LGHNA and YSLEER. V trimming: 4 bases; J trimming: 6 bases; junction bases outside the gene matches: 5. The CDR3 length is 15 residues. DNA of the CDR3: TGCGCCAGCAGCCGGGGGACAGGGGTTTATGAAAAACTGTTTTTT. Protein sequence: CASSRGTGVYEKLFF.

The chain carries TRBV10-3 and TRBJ2-1, with D unclear. This CDR3 comprises 14 residues. Germline CDR1 ENHRY, CDR2 SYGVKD. The germline V and J ends were trimmed by 7 bases and 5 bases, with 15 bases remaining between them. The chain's CDR3 is CAINPTGSHNEQFF. In nucleotides, the CDR3 is TGTGCCATCAACCCCACTGGCAGCCACAATGAGCAGTTCTTC.

This chain uses TRBV6-5 with TRBJ1-1; possible D gene TRBD1, 5 bases. The CDR3 consists of 15 residues. Germline assignment: CDR1 MNHEY and CDR2 SVGAGI. The ends were cut back, 7 bases at V and 0 bases at J, with 15 bases in the middle. CDR3 sequence reads: CASTLDSAMNTEAFF. In DNA form, the CDR3 reads TGTGCCAGCACCCTAGACAGCGCTATGAACACTGAAGCTTTCTTT.

This chain connects TRBV7-8 to TRBJ2-4; no clear D gene. The CDR3 is 17 amino acids. From germline, CDR1 is SGHVS and CDR2 FQNEAQ. Trimming shortened V by 4 bases and J by 3 bases, and 19 bases separated the two germline ends. The CDR3 is CASSYPRAQPDKNIQYF. In DNA form, the CDR3 reads TGTGCCAGCAGCTACCCTCGAGCCCAGCCCGACAAAAACATTCAGTACTTC.

The rearrangement joins TRBV13 to TRBJ2-7; TRBD1 might be the D (6 bases). Germline CDR1 is PRHDT and CDR2 is FYEKMQ (reference sequence). The CDR3 extends over 18 amino acids. Trimming cost V 3 bases and J 3 bases, with 24 bases left between them. Here the CDR3 reads CASSFVTAGRGLGYEQYF. DNA for the CDR3: TGTGCCAGCAGCTTTGTCACGGCCGGCAGGGGTCTTGGCTACGAGCAGTACTTC.

This clonotype came up once. This rearrangement joins TRBV27 to TRBJ1-2; D possibly corresponds to TRBD1 (5 bases). This CDR3 has 13 residues. Germline lookup yields CDR1 MNHEY and CDR2 SMNVEV (reference sequence). Trimming removed 8 bases from V and 7 bases from J, with 17 bases in between. CDR3 in DNA: TGTGCCAGCGACCGGGGGTTAGTACGTGGCTACACCTTC. Amino acid sequence: CASDRGLVRGYTF.

This clonotype has a single count. The rearrangement joins TRBV7-9 to TRBJ1-1; the D gene is possibly TRBD1 (5 bases). The CDR3 runs to 14 residues. Germline CDR1 reads SEHNR; CDR2 reads FQNEAQ (reference sequence). The germline V and J ends were trimmed by 5 bases and 4 bases, with 14 bases remaining between them. As DNA, the CDR3 is TGTGCCAGCAGCCCCCCGACAGCGGGCACTGAAGCTTTCTTT. Amino acids: CASSPPTAGTEAFF. Variable domain in full (rest from reference TRBV7-9 and TRBJ1-1): DTGVSQNPRHKITKRGQNVTFRCDPISEHNRLYWYRQTLGQGPEFLTYFQNEAQLEKSRLLSDRFSAERPKGSFSTLEIQRTEQGDSAMYLCASSPPTAGTEAFFGQGTRLTVV.

J is TRBJ1-1 and V is TRBV20-1; tentative D call: TRBD1 (5 bases). The V gene lost 0 bases and the J gene lost 7 bases, with 6 bases spanning the gap. The CDR3 is 11 residues long. Germline CDR1 and CDR2: DFQATT and SNEGSKA (reference sequence). The CDR3 DNA reads as TGCAGTGCTAGAGATGGGGGTGAAGCTTTCTTT. This translates into CSARDGGEAFF.

The chain uses TRBV25-1 and TRBJ2-5; D may match TRBD1 or TRBD2 (6 bases each). The germline gives CDR1 MGHDK, CDR2 SYGVNS. This CDR3 contains 17 residues. Trimming pared 0 bases from V and 5 bases from J, leaving 19 bases between. As DNA, the CDR3 is TGTGCCAGCAGTGAATATAGGAGGGGGGACCGGTCGGAGACCCAGTACTTC. It is translated as CASSEYRRGDRSETQYF. Variable domain in full (rest from reference TRBV25-1 and TRBJ2-5): EADIYQTPRYLVIGTGKKITLECSQTMGHDKMYWYQQDPGMELHLIHYSYGVNSTEKGDLSSESTVSRIRTEHFPLTLESARPSHTSQYLCASSEYRRGDRSETQYFGPGTRLLVL.

CDR3 in amino acids: CASIQGIQETQYF. The CDR3 DNA sequence: TGTGCCAGCATCCAGGGGATCCAGGAGACCCAGTACTTC. The rearrangement joins TRBV6-6 to TRBJ2-5; tentative D call: TRBD1 (6 bases). The V gene lost 7 bases and the J gene lost 5 bases, with 14 bases spanning the gap. This CDR3 is 13 amino acids long. Germline V gene lookup returns CDR1 MNHNY and CDR2 SVGAGI (reference sequence).

This sequence joins TRBV6-6 and TRBJ2-7, with TRBD2 as a possible D gene (6 bases). Germline V gives CDR1 MNHNY, CDR2 SVGAGI (reference sequence). The CDR3 loop spans 14 amino acids. Trimming took 2 bases from V and 6 from J, leaving 14 bases between them. The CDR3 region has the DNA TGTGCCAGCAGTTACGGGCGGGGTTCTGGCGAGCAGTACTTC. It encodes CASSYGRGSGEQYF.

In its sample, this clonotype was seen once. The V call is TRBV20-1, the J call TRBJ2-2; unclear D gene. The CDR3 loop spans 12 amino acids. From germline, CDR1 is DFQATT and CDR2 SNEGSKA (reference sequence). In DNA, the CDR3 is TGCAGCGGAATTGGGCCCACCGGGGAGCTGTTTTTT. Amino acids: CSGIGPTGELFF.

The gene calls are TRBV5-4 and TRBJ2-1; D is unresolved. CDR1 is SGHNT and CDR2 is YYREEE in the germline V gene (reference sequence). Trimming left V 0 bases short and J 4 bases short, with 5 bases between. The CDR3 extends over 13 amino acids. The CDR3 sequence is CASSLGVYNEQFF. CDR3 sequence (DNA): TGTGCCAGCAGCTTGGGGGTTTACAATGAGCAGTTCTTC.